The source of this TCR beta chain is a study of T cell changes during pregnancy in multiple sclerosis. V lost 1 base to trimming and J lost 0 bases, with 9 bases between them. The CDR3 length is 15 residues. Germline CDR1 and CDR2: MDHEN and SYDVKM. Sequenced by immunoSEQ multiplex PCR; TCRdb stores in-frame clones only, minus some. This table holds roughly 30,000 clones, approximately 90% found once. This chain uses TRBV28 with TRBJ2-5; D may be TRBD2 (5 bases). The source material was CD8+ T cells from peripheral blood mononuclear cells, sampled in the first trimester of pregnancy. This sequence originates from a female donor with multiple sclerosis, enrolled in a pregnancy study. The CDR3, as DNA: TGTGCCAGCAGTTTATTAACTAGTCACCAAGAGACCCAGTACTTC. The encoded protein is CASSLLTSHQETQYF. Based on the CDR3 plus reference TRBV28 and TRBJ2-5, the full variable domain is DVKVTQSSRYLVKRTGEKVFLECVQDMDHENMFWYRQDPGLGLRLIYFSYDVKMKEKGDIPEGYSVSREKKERFSLILESASTNQTSMYLCASSLLTSHQETQYFGPGTRLLVL.